This record concerns one T cell receptor (beta chain) sequence. The antigen is unknown. This sample was taken from a study of identical twins. Study findings and constraints: Reduced insertions were recorded for abundant cord blood beta clonotypes, with no such pattern in memory repertoires.

This CDR3 is built from 14 residues. The J segment lost 5 bases and the V segment lost 5 bases, leaving 8 bases of the junction unmatched. Per the germline V gene, CDR1 is SGHKS and CDR2 is YYEKEE (reference sequence). In TCRdb, the 5' RACE reads were re-called with MiXCR into one record per CDR3 protein. The profile covers 230,000 or so distinct CDR3 sequences, with about 8.5% appearing a single time and around 3% taken by the ten largest. These data were also filed under a second study, of yellow fever vaccine responses in identical twins.

The material sequenced was CD8+ T cells sorted from blood. The TCR originated in a young woman in good health. The rearrangement links TRBV5-5 to TRBJ2-7, with 9 bases aligning to TRBD1. CDR3 DNA sequence: TGTGCCAGCAGTCCGGGACAGGGTATCGACGAGCAGTACTTC. This encodes CASSPGQGIDEQYF.